This passage covers 3 T cell receptor beta chains from one sample sequenced in a study of blood T cell repertoires in COVID-19. Assay: immunoSEQ multiplex PCR; the TCRdb copy retains only in-frame clones and omits some. The sample lists about 140,000 clones, 84% occurring once. Sequences were obtained from PBMCs or T cells enriched from blood (not recorded which). All receptors come from a middle-aged man with acute COVID-19.

This clone was counted a single time. The chain recombines TRBV25-1 with TRBJ1-3; D remains ambiguous. The CDR3 is 15 amino acids. Trimming removed 2 bases at V and 3 bases at J, with 11 bases between. Per germline, CDR1 MGHDK and CDR2 SYGVNS. The CDR3 reads CASSEISGVGNTIYF. As DNA, the CDR3 is TGTGCCAGCAGTGAAATATCTGGAGTTGGAAACACCATATATTTT.

The rearrangement joins TRBV3-1 (or the pseudogene TRBV3-2) to TRBJ1-5; maybe TRBD1 (5 bases). The V gene's germline CDR1 is LGHDT and CDR2 YNNKEL (reference sequence). V lost 4 bases, J lost 4 bases, and 14 bases lay in between. CDR3 length equals 15 residues. The CDR3 here is CASSPGGTFNQPQHF. CDR3 bases: TGTGCCAGCAGCCCTGGGGGGACTTTTAATCAGCCCCAGCATTTT.

Turning to this clone: The junction departs from germline at one end; a sequencing error may be responsible. The chain uses TRBV7-8 and TRBJ1-1, with 10 bases fitting TRBD1. CDR3 length equals 15 residues. Germline V lookup: CDR1 SGHVS, CDR2 FQNEAQ. The CDR3 here is CASSTMGQGNPEAFF. DNA for the CDR3: TGTGCCAGCAGCACCATGGGACAGGGGAACCCTGAAGCTTTCTTT.